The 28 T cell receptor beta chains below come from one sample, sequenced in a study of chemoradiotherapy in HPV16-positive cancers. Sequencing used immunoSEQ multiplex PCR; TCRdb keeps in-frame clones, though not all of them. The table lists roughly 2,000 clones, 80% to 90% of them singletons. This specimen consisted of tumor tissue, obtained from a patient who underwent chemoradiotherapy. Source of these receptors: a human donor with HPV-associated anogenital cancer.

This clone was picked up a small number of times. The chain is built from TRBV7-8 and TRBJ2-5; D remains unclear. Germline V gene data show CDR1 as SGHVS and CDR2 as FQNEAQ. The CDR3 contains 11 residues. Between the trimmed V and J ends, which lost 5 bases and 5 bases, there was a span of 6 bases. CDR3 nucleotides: TGTGCCAGCAGCCCCAGGGAGACCCAGTACTTC. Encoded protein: CASSPRETQYF.

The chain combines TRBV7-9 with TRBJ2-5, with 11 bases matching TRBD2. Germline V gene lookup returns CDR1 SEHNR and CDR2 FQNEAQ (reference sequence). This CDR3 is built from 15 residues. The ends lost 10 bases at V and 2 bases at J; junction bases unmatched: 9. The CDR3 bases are TGTGCCACCACCCCGGGACTAGCGGAACAAGAGACCCAGTACTTC. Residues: CATTPGLAEQETQYF.

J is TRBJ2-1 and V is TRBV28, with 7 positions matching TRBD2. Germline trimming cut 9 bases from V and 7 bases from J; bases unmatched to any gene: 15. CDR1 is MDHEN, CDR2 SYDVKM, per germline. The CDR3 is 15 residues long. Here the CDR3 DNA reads TGTGCCAGTCAAATCGGGGGGAGCGACCTTAATGAGCAGTTCTTC. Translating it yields CASQIGGSDLNEQFF.

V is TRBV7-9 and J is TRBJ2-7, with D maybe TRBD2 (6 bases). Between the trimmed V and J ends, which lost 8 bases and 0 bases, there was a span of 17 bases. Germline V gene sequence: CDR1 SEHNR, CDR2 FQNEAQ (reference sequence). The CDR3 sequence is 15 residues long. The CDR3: CASHPNGGNSYEQYF. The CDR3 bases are TGTGCCAGCCACCCAAACGGAGGGAACTCCTACGAGCAGTACTTC. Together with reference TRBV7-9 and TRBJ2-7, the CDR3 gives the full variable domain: DTGVSQNPRHKITKRGQNVTFRCDPISEHNRLYWYRQTLGQGPEFLTYFQNEAQLEKSRLLSDRFSAERPKGSFSTLEIQRTEQGDSAMYLCASHPNGGNSYEQYFGPGTRLTVT.

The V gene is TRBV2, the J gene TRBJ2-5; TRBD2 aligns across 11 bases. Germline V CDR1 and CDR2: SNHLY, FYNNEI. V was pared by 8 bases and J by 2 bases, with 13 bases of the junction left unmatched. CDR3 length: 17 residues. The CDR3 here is CASVSGLAGGGQETQYF. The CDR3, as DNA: TGTGCCAGCGTATCCGGGCTAGCGGGAGGTGGACAAGAGACCCAGTACTTC.

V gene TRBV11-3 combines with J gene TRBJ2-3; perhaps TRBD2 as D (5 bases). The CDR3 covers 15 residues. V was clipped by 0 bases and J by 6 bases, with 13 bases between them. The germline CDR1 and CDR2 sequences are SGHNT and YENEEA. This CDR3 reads CASSLDRSGVDTQYF. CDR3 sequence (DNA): TGTGCCAGCAGCTTAGATAGGAGCGGAGTGGATACGCAGTATTTT.

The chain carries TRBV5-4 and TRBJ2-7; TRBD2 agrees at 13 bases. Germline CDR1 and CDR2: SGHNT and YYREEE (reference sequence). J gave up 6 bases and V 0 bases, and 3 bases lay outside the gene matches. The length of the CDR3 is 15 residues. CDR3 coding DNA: TGTGCCAGCAGCTTGGGGGGACTAGCGGGATTCGAGCAGTACTTC. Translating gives CASSLGGLAGFEQYF. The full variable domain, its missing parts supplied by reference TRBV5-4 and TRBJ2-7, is ETGVTQSPTHLIKTRGQQVTLRCSSQSGHNTVSWYQQALGQGPQFIFQYYREEENGRGNFPPRFSGLQFPNYSSELNVNALELDDSALYLCASSLGGLAGFEQYFGPGTRLTVT.

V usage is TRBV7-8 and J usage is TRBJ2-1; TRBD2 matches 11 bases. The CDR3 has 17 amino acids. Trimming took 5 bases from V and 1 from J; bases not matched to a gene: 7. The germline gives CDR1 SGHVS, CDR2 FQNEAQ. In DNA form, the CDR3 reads TGTGCCAGCAGCCCGCGACTAGCGGGAAATTCCTACAATGAGCAGTTCTTC. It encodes CASSPRLAGNSYNEQFF.

CDR3 sequence: CASSSGLAGGSGELFF. The CDR3 DNA follows: TGTGCCAGCAGCTCGGGACTAGCGGGAGGATCCGGGGAGCTGTTTTTT. V gene TRBV7-3 combines with J gene TRBJ2-2; 15 nucleotides agree with TRBD2. V lost 4 bases, J lost 6 bases, and 3 bases stayed unmatched. The germline V gene has CDR1 SGHTA and CDR2 FQGTGA. The CDR3 sequence is 16 residues long. Full variable domain (remainder filled in from reference TRBV7-3 and TRBJ2-2): GAGVSQTPSNKVTEKGKYVELRCDPISGHTALYWYRQSLGQGPEFLIYFQGTGAADDSGLPNDRFFAVRPEGSVSTLKIQRTERGDSAVYLCASSSGLAGGSGELFFGEGSRLTVL.

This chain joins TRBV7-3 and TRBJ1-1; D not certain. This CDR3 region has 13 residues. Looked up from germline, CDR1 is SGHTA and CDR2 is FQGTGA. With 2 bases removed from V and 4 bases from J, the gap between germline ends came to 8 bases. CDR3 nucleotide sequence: TGTGCCAGCAGCTTAGTCCAGAGCACTGAAGCTTTCTTT. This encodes CASSLVQSTEAFF. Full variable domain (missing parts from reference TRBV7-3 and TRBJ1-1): GAGVSQTPSNKVTEKGKYVELRCDPISGHTALYWYRQSLGQGPEFLIYFQGTGAADDSGLPNDRFFAVRPEGSVSTLKIQRTERGDSAVYLCASSLVQSTEAFFGQGTRLTVV.

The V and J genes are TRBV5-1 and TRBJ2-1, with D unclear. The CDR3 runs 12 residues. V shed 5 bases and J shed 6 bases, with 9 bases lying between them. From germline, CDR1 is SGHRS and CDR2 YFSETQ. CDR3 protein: CASSTERNEQFF. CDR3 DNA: TGCGCCAGCAGTACAGAACGCAATGAGCAGTTCTTC.

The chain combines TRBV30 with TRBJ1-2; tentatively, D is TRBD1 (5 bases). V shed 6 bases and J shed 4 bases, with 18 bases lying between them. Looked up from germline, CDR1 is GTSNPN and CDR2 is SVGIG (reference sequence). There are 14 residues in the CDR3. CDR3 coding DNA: TGTGCCTGTCCCTCGGCAGGGAAGGCCTATGGCTACACCTTC. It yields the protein CACPSAGKAYGYTF.

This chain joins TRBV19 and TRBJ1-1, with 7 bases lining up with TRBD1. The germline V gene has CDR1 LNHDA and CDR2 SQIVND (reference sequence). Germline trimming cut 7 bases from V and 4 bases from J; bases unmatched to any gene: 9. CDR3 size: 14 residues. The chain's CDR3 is CASTTTGYGTEAFF. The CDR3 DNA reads TGTGCCAGTACCACGACAGGGTACGGCACTGAAGCTTTCTTT. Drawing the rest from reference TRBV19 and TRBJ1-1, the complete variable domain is DGGITQSPKYLFRKEGQNVTLSCEQNLNHDAMYWYRQDPGQGLRLIYYSQIVNDFQKGDIAEGYSVSREKKESFPLTVTSAQKNPTAFYLCASTTTGYGTEAFFGQGTRLTVV.

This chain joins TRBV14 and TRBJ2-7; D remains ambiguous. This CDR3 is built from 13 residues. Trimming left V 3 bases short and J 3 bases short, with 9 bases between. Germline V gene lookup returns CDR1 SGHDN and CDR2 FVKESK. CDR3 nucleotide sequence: TGTGCCAGCAGCCAGACACGAAACTACGAGCAGTACTTC. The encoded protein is CASSQTRNYEQYF.

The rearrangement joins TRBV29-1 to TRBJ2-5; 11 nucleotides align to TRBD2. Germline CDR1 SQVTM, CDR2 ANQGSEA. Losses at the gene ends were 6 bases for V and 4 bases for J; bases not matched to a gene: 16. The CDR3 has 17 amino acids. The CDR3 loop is CSVPPASGRPQGETQYF. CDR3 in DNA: TGCAGCGTCCCCCCGGCTAGCGGGAGGCCCCAGGGAGAGACCCAGTACTTC.

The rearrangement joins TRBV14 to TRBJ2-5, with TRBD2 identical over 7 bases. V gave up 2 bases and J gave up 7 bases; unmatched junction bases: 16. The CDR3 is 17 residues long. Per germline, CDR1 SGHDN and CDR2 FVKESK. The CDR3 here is CASSQFLEGGPRATQYF. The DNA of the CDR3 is TGTGCCAGCAGCCAATTCCTCGAGGGAGGGCCCAGGGCGACCCAGTACTTC.

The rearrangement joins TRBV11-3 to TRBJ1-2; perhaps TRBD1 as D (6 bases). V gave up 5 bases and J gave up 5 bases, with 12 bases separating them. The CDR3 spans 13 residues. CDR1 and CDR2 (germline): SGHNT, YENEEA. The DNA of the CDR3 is TGTGCCAGCAGCGGGCAGGGGATTTATGGCTACACCTTC. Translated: CASSGQGIYGYTF.

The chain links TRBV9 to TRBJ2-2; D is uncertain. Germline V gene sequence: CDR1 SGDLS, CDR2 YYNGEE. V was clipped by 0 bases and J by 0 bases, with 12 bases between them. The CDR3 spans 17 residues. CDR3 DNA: TGTGCCAGCAGCGTAGCCTTCGACTCTCCGAACACCGGGGAGCTGTTTTTT. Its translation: CASSVAFDSPNTGELFF.

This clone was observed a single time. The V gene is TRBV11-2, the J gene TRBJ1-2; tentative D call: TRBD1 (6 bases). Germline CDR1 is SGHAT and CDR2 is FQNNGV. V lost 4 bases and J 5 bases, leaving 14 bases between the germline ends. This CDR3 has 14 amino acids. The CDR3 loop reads CASSSWTDWYGYTF. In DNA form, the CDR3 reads TGTGCCAGCAGCTCCTGGACAGACTGGTATGGCTACACCTTC.

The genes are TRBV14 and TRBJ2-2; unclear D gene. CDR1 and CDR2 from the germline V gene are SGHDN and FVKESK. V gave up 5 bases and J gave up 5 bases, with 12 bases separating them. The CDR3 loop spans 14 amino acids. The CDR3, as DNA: TGTGCCAGCAGCAATTTTGTAGGGACCGGGGAGCTGTTTTTT. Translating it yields CASSNFVGTGELFF.

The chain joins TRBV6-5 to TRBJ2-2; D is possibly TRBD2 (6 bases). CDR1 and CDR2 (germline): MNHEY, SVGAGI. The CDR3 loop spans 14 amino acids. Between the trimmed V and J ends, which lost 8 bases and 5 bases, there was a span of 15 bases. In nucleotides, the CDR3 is TGTGCCAGCGGGAGGCCCGGTGGGACCGGGGAGCTGTTTTTT. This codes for CASGRPGGTGELFF.

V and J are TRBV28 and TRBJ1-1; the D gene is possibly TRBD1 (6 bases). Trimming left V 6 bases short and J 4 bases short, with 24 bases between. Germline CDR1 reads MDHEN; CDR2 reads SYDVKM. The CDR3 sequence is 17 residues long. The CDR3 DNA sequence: TGTGCCAGCAGCGATTCGCCTATTTACAGGGTATCCACTGAAGCTTTCTTT. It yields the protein CASSDSPIYRVSTEAFF.

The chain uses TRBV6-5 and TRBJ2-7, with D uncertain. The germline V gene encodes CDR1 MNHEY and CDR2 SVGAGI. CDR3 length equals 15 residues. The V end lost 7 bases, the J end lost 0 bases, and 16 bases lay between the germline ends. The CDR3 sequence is CASTRRVGISYEQYF. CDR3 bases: TGTGCCAGCACTCGAAGGGTGGGCATCTCCTACGAGCAGTACTTC.

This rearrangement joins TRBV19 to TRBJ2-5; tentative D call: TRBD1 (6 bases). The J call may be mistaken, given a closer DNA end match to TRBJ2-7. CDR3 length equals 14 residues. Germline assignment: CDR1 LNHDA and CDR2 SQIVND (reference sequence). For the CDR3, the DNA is TGTGCCAGTAGCGCAAACAGGGTGGCCCACGAGCAGTACTTC. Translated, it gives CASSANRVAHEQYF.

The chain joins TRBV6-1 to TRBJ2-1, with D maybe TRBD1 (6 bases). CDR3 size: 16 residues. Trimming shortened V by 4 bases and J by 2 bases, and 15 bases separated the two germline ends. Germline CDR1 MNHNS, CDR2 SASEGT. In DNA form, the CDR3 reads TGTGCCAGCAGTGCAGGGGCTGGGAGAACCTACAATGAGCAGTTCTTC. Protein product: CASSAGAGRTYNEQFF.

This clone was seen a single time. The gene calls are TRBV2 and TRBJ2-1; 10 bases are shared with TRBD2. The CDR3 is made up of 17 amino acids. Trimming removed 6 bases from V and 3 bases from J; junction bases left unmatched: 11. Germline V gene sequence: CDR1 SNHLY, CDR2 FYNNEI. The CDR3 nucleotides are TGTGCCAGCAGGAGGCCTAGCGGGAGTACCGGCTACAATGAGCAGTTCTTC. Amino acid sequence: CASRRPSGSTGYNEQFF.

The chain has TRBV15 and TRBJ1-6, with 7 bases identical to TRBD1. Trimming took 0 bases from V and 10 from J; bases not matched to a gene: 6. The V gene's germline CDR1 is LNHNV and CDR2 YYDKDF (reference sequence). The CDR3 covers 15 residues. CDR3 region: CATSRDTGDSSPLHF. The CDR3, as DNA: TGTGCCACCAGCAGAGACACAGGGGATTCATCACCCCTCCACTTT.

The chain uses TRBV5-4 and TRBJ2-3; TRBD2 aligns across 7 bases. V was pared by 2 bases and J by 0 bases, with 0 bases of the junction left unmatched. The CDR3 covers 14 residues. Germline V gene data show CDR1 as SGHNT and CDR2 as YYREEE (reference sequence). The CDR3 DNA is TGTGCCAGCAGCTTTAGCGGGAGCACAGATACGCAGTATTTT. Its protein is CASSFSGSTDTQYF.